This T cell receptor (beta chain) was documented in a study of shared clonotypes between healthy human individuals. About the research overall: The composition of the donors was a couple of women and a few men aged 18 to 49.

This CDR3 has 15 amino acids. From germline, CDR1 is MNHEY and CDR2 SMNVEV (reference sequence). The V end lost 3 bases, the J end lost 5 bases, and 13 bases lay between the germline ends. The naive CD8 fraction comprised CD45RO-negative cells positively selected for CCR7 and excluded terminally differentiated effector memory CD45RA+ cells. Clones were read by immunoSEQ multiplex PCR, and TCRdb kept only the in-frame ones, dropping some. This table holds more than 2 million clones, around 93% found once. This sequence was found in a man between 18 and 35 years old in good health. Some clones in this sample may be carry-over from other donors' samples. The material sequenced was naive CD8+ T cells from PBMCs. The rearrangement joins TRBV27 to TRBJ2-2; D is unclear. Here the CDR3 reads CASSFSQIGTGELFF. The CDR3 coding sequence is TGTGCCAGCAGTTTTAGTCAGATCGGGACCGGGGAGCTGTTTTTT.